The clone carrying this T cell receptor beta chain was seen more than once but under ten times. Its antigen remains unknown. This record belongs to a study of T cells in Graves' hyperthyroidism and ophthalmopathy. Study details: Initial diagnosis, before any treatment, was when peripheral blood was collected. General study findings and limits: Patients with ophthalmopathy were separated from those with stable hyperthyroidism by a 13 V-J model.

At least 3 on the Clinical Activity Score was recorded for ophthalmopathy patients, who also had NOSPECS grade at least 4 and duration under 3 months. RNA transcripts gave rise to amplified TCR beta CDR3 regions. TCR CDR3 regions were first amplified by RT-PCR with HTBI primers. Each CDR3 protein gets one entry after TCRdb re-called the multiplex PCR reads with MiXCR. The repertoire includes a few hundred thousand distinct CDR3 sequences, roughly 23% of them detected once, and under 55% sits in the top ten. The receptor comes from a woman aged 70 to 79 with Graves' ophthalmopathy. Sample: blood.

The CDR3 reads CASSLSTGYGEQYF. Here the CDR3 DNA reads TGTGCCAGCAGTTTATCGACAGGGTATGGCGAGCAGTACTTC. This sequence joins TRBV12-3 or TRBV12-4 and TRBJ2-7; TRBD1 agrees at 7 bases. The CDR3 spans 14 residues. V shed 2 bases, J shed 6 bases, and the junction held 7 bases outside the gene matches.